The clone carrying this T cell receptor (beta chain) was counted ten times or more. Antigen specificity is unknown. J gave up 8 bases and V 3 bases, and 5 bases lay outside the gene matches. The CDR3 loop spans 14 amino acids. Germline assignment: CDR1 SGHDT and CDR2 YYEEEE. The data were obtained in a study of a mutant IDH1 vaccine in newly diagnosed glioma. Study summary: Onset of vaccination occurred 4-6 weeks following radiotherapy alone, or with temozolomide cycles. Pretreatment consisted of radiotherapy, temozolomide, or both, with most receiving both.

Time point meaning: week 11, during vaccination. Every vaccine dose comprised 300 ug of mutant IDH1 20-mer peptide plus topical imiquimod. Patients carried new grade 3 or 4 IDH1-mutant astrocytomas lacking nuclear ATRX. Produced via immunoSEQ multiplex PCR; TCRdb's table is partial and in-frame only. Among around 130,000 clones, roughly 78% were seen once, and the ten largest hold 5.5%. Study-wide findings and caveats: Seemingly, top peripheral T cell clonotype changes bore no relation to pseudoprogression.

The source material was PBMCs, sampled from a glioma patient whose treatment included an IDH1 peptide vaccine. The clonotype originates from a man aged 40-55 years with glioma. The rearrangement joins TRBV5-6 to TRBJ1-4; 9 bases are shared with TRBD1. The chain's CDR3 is CASSWGQGWEKLFF. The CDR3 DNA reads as TGTGCCAGCAGCTGGGGACAGGGCTGGGAAAAACTGTTTTTT.